This T cell receptor beta chain was captured in a study of T cell repertoires in ileal Crohn's disease. Produced via immunoSEQ multiplex PCR; TCRdb's table is partial and in-frame only. The table has about 18,000 clones, about 60% seen once; the top ten hold roughly 6.2%. With 0 bases removed from V and 11 bases from J, the gap between germline ends came to 7 bases. The germline V gene encodes CDR1 ENHRY and CDR2 SYGVKD. The CDR3 runs 12 residues. This clone was recorded a few times. Sample: ileal tissue. The gene calls are TRBV10-3 and TRBJ1-4; D gene unclear. The sequence was collected from an adult with Crohn's disease. CDR3 DNA sequence: TGTGCCATCAGTGAGTCGGGAGAGAAACTGTTTTTT. Encoded protein: CAISESGEKLFF.